A selection of T cell receptor beta chains follows, all from one sample in a study of PD-1 blockade in classical Hodgkin lymphoma. Clones were sequenced by immunoSEQ multiplex PCR, and TCRdb holds only the in-frame ones, with some missing. Of 20,000 to 30,000 clones listed, just over 85% are singletons. Sample: peripheral blood mononuclear cells (PBMCs), taken at baseline. All receptors come from a human donor with classical Hodgkin lymphoma. Each CDR3 is given with its conserved first and last residue. A D gene is named only where the DNA matches it firmly. Expanded clones are given a class, and other clones once, few, many or no size at all.

TRBD2	TRBV9	.	TRBJ2-1	CASSVDLRVAGSEQFF	TGTGCCAGCAGCGTAGATCTTCGGGTAGCGGGGTCTGAGCAGTTCTTC
.	TRBV7-9	.	TRBJ2-7	CASSLAGSYEQYF	TGTGCCAGCAGCTTAGCGGGCTCCTACGAGCAGTACTTC
.	TRBV5-4	few	TRBJ1-2	CASSRETGEYGYTF	TGTGCCAGCAGCCGGGAAACAGGAGAATATGGCTACACCTTC
.	TRBV10-3	few	TRBJ2-5	CAISEGDFGETQYF	TGTGCCATCAGTGAGGGGGACTTCGGGGAGACCCAGTACTTC
.	TRBV19	.	TRBJ1-2	CASSRLGDGYGYTF	TGTGCCAGTAGCCGACTGGGGGATGGCTATGGCTACACCTTC
.	TRBV6-6	.	TRBJ1-1	CASSGNTEAFF	TGTGCCAGCAGTGGTAACACTGAAGCTTTCTTT
TRBD1	TRBV6-1	.	TRBJ2-2	CASSGGTGGSITGELFF	TGTGCCAGCAGTGGTGGGACAGGGGGCTCTATCACCGGGGAGCTGTTTTTT
TRBD1	TRBV11-2	.	TRBJ2-7	CASSLGDSTYEQYF	TGTGCCAGCAGCTTAGGGGACAGTACTTACGAGCAGTACTTC
.	TRBV11-2	.	TRBJ1-2	CASSLGSHRESGYTF	TGTGCCAGCAGCTTGGGTTCCCACAGGGAGTCTGGCTACACCTTC
TRBD1	TRBV28	.	TRBJ2-7	CASSQGQVIF	TGTGCCAGCAGCCAGGGACAGGTCATCTTC
.	TRBV19	.	TRBJ1-5	CATRGRDYSNQPQHF	TGTGCCACCCGGGGAAGGGATTATAGCAATCAGCCCCAGCATTTT
.	TRBV19	.	TRBJ2-2	CASSILTNTGELFF	TGTGCCAGTAGTATTCTGACGAACACCGGGGAGCTGTTTTTT
.	TRBV2	.	TRBJ2-4	CASKKEGYLAKNIQYF	TGTGCCAGCAAGAAGGAGGGCTATCTAGCCAAAAACATTCAGTACTTC
TRBD1	TRBV7-2	.	TRBJ1-6	CASSLGQGVNSPLHF	TGTGCCAGCAGCTTAGGACAGGGGGTCAATTCACCCCTCCACTTT
TRBD1	TRBV5-4	.	TRBJ2-5	CASSPWTGQHQETQYF	TGTGCCAGCAGCCCTTGGACAGGGCAACACCAAGAGACCCAGTACTTC
.	TRBV29-1	.	TRBJ1-3	CSVKMDSGNTIYF	TGCAGCGTGAAGATGGACTCTGGAAACACCATATATTTT
.	TRBV5-1	.	TRBJ2-1	CASSWGSSPNEQFF	TGCGCCAGCAGCTGGGGGTCGTCACCCAATGAGCAGTTCTTC
TRBD1	TRBV19	.	TRBJ1-2	CASRDKGARGYTF	TGTGCCAGTAGGGATAAGGGGGCGCGGGGCTACACCTTC
TRBD1	TRBV27	once	TRBJ1-2	CASGLGTAGIYGYTF	TGTGCCAGCGGATTAGGGACAGCGGGAATCTATGGCTACACCTTC
TRBD1	TRBV6-6	.	TRBJ2-2	CASSRTGPGELFF	TGTGCCAGCAGTAGGACAGGCCCCGGGGAGCTGTTTTTT
TRBD2	TRBV7-9	.	TRBJ2-1	CASSLNRNSGVVREQFF	TGTGCCAGCAGCTTAAATCGTAATAGCGGGGTGGTTAGGGAGCAGTTCTTC
TRBD1	TRBV7-9	.	TRBJ1-2	CASSSEGAGYGYTF	TGTGCCAGCAGCTCCGAGGGGGCTGGCTATGGCTACACCTTC
.	TRBV19	.	TRBJ1-2	CASSILAKDYGYTF	TGTGCCAGTAGTATATTGGCCAAGGACTATGGCTACACCTTC
TRBD2	TRBV4-2	.	TRBJ2-7	CASSQEGLERRYEQYF	TGTGCCAGCAGCCAAGAAGGACTAGAAAGGAGGTACGAGCAGTACTTC
.	TRBV6-1	.	TRBJ1-1	CASSATVTNTEAFF	TGTGCCAGCAGTGCAACAGTGACAAACACTGAAGCTTTCTTT
TRBD1	TRBV27	.	TRBJ2-1	CASSLGTGVVSYNEQFF	TGTGCCAGCAGTTTAGGGACAGGGGTAGTGTCCTACAATGAGCAGTTCTTC
.	TRBV7-9	.	TRBJ2-5	CASSLDQTTRETQYF	TGTGCCAGCAGCTTAGATCAAACCACCCGCGAGACCCAGTACTTC
.	TRBV18	.	TRBJ2-7	CASSSLSYEQYF	TGTGCCAGCTCAAGCCTCTCCTACGAGCAGTACTTC
.	TRBV6-5	.	TRBJ1-2	CASSPRDFFYGYTF	TGTGCCAGCAGTCCCCGGGACTTCTTCTATGGCTACACCTTC
.	TRBV4-3	.	TRBJ2-3	CASSLAGTSGVDTQYF	TGCGCCAGCAGCCTCGCGGGGACCTCGGGAGTAGATACGCAGTATTTT
TRBD2	TRBV6-6	.	TRBJ2-3	CASSPRGVQGTDTQYF	TGTGCCAGCAGTCCCCGGGGGGTTCAGGGCACAGATACGCAGTATTTT
.	TRBV27	.	TRBJ2-1	CASSVGGYNEQFF	TGTGCCAGCTCCGTCGGGGGTTACAATGAGCAGTTCTTC
.	TRBV5-4	.	TRBJ1-1	CASSLGPKGGEGDTEAFF	TGTGCCAGCAGCCTGGGACCTAAAGGGGGAGAGGGGGACACTGAAGCTTTCTTT
TRBD1	TRBV7-9	once	TRBJ2-3	CASSPTTGFTDTQYF	TGTGCCAGCAGCCCGACGACAGGGTTTACAGATACGCAGTATTTT
.	TRBV5-1	.	TRBJ1-5	CASSQDEGNQPQHF	TGCGCCAGCAGCCAAGATGAAGGGAATCAGCCCCAGCATTTT
.	TRBV19	.	TRBJ2-3	CASSIPGAGDTQYF	TGTGCCAGTAGTATTCCCGGCGCGGGGGATACGCAGTATTTT
.	TRBV7-3	.	TRBJ2-1	CASSKSGVGGNEQFF	TGTGCCAGCAGTAAAAGCGGGGTAGGGGGCAATGAGCAGTTCTTC
TRBD2	TRBV7-2	.	TRBJ2-1	CASSSLRLAGGLGEQFF	TGTGCCAGCAGCTCTCTCCGACTAGCGGGGGGCCTCGGGGAGCAGTTCTTC
.	TRBV7-9	.	TRBJ1-2	CASSLGDRQENYGYTF	TGTGCCAGCAGCTTAGGAGACCGACAGGAGAACTATGGCTACACCTTC
.	TRBV5-1	.	TRBJ1-1	CASSWGPPDLNTEAFF	TGCGCCAGCAGCTGGGGGCCCCCCGACCTGAACACTGAAGCTTTCTTT
.	TRBV7-3	.	TRBJ2-3	CASSLIGSPDTQYF	TGTGCCAGCAGCTTAATAGGTTCACCTGATACGCAGTATTTT
.	TRBV7-9	.	TRBJ2-5	CASSFLGVQETQYF	TGTGCCAGCAGCTTCCTGGGGGTCCAAGAGACCCAGTACTTC
.	TRBV5-1	.	TRBJ2-1	CASSQQGGEQFF	TGCGCCAGCAGCCAACAGGGAGGGGAGCAGTTCTTC
TRBD1	TRBV18	.	TRBJ1-1	CASSPPNRGKNTEAFF	TGTGCCAGCTCACCACCCAACAGGGGGAAGAACACTGAAGCTTTCTTT
TRBD1	TRBV5-1	.	TRBJ1-5	CASSVTGGDQPQHF	TGCGCCAGCAGCGTAACAGGGGGCGATCAGCCCCAGCATTTT
TRBD2	TRBV19	.	TRBJ2-5	CASSLVGTKQETQYF	TGTGCCAGTAGTTTGGTAGGGACTAAGCAAGAGACCCAGTACTTC